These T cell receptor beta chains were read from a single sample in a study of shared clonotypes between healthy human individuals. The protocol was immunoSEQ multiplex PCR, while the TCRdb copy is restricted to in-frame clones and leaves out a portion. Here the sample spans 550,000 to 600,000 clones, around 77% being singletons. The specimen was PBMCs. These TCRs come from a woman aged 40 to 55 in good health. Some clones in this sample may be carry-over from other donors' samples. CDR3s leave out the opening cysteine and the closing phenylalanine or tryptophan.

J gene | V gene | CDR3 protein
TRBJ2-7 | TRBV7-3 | ASSREPGAYEQY
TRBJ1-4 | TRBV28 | ASGTEGVATNEKLF
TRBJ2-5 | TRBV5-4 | ASSLPGTSGRIQTQY
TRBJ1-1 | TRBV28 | ASGIMTGSMNTEAF
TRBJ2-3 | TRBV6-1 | ASSDGRRPTDTQY
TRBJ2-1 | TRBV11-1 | ASSPPSGRPSYNEQF
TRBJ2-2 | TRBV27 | ASRGGVYTGELF
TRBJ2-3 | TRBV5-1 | ASSTRTGVATQY
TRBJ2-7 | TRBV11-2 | ASSSNTGGAYEQY
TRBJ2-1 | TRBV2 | ASSAGLAGYEQF
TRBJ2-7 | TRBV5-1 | ASSLGTVWEQY
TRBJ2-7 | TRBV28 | ASSPGDRPAGY
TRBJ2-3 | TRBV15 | ATSRRQQTQY
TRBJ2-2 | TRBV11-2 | ASSTWTSGRLAGTGELF
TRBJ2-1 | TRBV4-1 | ASSLASDSTYDYNEQF
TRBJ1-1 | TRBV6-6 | AREGQSNTEAF
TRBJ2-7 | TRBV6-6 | ASSYSGTYEQY
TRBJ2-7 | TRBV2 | ASSEEVWVGEQY
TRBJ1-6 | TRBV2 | ASSGTPSYNSPLH
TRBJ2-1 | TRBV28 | ASSAGNNEQF
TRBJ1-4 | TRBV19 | ASSILGGSNLV
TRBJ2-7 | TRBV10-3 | AVMNSAGGNNYEQY
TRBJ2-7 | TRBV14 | ASSPQGYRVHEQY
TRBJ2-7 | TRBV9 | ASSVSSGSTYEQY
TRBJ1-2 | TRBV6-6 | ASRRQASNYGYT
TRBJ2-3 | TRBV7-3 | ASSLGKGTGGDTQY
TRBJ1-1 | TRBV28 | ASTNQEVREAF
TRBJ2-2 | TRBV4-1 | ASSHTFTGELF
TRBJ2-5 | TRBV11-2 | ASSLGFRPFIRETQY
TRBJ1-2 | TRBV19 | ASSNLDRVSYT
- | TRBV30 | AWTRSYEQY
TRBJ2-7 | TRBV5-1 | ASSFSGGEYEQY
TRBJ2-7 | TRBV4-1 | ASSQDVAIIYEQY
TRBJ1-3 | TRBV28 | ASSSEERNTIY
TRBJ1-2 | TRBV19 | ASRGTGGLVGNYGYT
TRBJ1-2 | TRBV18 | ASSPPEGFYGYT
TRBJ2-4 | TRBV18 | ASSPLAASGGGAKNIQY
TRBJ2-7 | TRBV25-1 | ASRPRDRVSYEQY
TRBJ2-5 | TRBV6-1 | ASGGPIRQETQY
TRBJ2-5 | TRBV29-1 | SAMAGNGETQY
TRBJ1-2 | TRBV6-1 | ASRRDLGSYGYT
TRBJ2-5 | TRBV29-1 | SVALFQRETQY
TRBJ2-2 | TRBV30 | AWSRHRGYTGELF